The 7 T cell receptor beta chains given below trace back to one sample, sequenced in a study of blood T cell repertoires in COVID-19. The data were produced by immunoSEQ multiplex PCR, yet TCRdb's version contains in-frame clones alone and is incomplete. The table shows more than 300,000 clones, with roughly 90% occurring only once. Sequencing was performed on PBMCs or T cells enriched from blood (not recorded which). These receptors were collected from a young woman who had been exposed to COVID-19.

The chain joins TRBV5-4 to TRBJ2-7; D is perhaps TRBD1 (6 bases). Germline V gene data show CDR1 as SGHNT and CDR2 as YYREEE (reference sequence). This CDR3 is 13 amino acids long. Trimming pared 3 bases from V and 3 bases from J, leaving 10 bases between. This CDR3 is CASSSRGYYEQYF. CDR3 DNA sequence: TGTGCCAGCAGCTCCAGGGGTTACTACGAGCAGTACTTC.

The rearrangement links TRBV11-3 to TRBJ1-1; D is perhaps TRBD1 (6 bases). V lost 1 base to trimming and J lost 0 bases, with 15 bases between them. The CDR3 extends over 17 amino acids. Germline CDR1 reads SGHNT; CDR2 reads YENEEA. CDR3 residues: CASSLGDRTQMNTEAFF. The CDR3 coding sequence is TGTGCCAGCAGCTTAGGAGACAGGACCCAAATGAACACTGAAGCTTTCTTT.

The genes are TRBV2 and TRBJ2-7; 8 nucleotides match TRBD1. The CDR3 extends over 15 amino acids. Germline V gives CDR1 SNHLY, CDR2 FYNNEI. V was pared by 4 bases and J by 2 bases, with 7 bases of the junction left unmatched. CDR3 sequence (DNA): TGTGCCAGCAGTGGACGAGACAGGGGAACCTACGAGCAGTACTTC. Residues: CASSGRDRGTYEQYF.

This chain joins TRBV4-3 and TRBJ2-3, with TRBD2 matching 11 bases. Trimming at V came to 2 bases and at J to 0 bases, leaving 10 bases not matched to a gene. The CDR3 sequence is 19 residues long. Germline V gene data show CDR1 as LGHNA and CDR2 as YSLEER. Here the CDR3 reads CASSQLLLAGDRSTDTQYF. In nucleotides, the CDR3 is TGCGCCAGCAGCCAACTCTTACTAGCGGGGGATCGTAGCACAGATACGCAGTATTTT.

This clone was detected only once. The CDR3: CASNSIPGQVYNEQFF. In DNA, the CDR3 is TGTGCCAGCAATTCTATTCCGGGACAGGTTTACAATGAGCAGTTCTTC. The rearrangement links TRBV2 to TRBJ2-1; TRBD1 matches at 8 bases. The CDR3 has 16 residues. J was trimmed by 4 bases and V by 7 bases; bases with no gene match: 12. Germline V lookup: CDR1 SNHLY, CDR2 FYNNEI.

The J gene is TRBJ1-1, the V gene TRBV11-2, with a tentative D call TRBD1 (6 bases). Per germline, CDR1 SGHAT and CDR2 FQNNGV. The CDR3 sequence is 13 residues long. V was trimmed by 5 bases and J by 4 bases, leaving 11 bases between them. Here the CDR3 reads CASSRTGFTEAFF. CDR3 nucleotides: TGTGCCAGCAGCCGAACAGGGTTCACTGAAGCTTTCTTT.

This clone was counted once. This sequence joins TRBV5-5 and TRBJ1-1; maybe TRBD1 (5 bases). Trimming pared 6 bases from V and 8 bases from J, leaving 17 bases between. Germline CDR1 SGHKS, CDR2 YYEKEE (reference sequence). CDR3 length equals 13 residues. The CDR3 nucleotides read TGTGCCAGCACCACACGGGGGTCCACCGAAGCTTTCTTT. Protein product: CASTTRGSTEAFF. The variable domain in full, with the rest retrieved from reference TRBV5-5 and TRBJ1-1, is DAGVTQSPTHLIKTRGQQVTLRCSPISGHKSVSWYQQVLGQGPQFIFQYYEKEERGRGNFPDRFSARQFPNYSSELNVNALLLGDSALYLCASTTRGSTEAFFGQGTRLTVV.